This T cell receptor (beta chain) was recovered during a study of blood T cell repertoires in COVID-19. CDR3 length: 14 amino acids. V shed 6 bases and J 4 bases; nucleotides not matched to a gene: 5. Germline assignment: CDR1 MNHNY and CDR2 SVGAGI (reference sequence). This clone showed up just once. This table comes from immunoSEQ multiplex PCR, and its TCRdb copy is limited to in-frame clones, with some not included. The table lists about 44,000 clones, roughly 84% of them singletons. The sequenced sample was peripheral blood. This sequence was found in a woman in her 70s with acute or convalescent COVID-19. The rearrangement joins TRBV6-6 to TRBJ2-7; 11 bases are a match to TRBD1. The CDR3 protein is CASRYGTGGYEQYF. CDR3 coding DNA: TGTGCCAGCAGATACGGGACAGGGGGTTACGAGCAGTACTTC.